The T cell receptor beta chain under discussion was sequenced for a study of shared clonotypes between healthy human individuals. This clone was seen once. TCRdb's table, derived via immunoSEQ multiplex PCR, lists solely in-frame clones and lacks some. The sample lists approximately 97,000 clones, around 67% occurring once. Trimming removed 1 base from V and 3 bases from J, with 11 bases in between. The CDR3 sequence is 14 residues long. Germline V gene lookup returns CDR1 SGHDT and CDR2 YYEEEE. This sequence joins TRBV5-6 and TRBJ2-7; tentatively, D is TRBD2 (6 bases). Sequenced: memory CD8+ T cells sorted from blood. This sample's subset: CD45RO+ cells pooled with CCR7-negative TemRA cells. The TCR comes from a young man in good health. The CDR3 DNA sequence: TGTGCCAGCAGCTTGCCGGGACTCCTCTACGAGCAGTACTTC. It yields the protein CASSLPGLLYEQYF.